This T cell receptor beta chain was recorded in a study of shared clonotypes between healthy human individuals. As for the study in general: For every donor, three CD4 naive, three CD4 memory, two CD8 naive and one CD8 memory plates were used.

V was cut by 4 bases and J by 5 bases, with 12 bases left in between. This CDR3 comprises 13 residues. Germline assignment: CDR1 SGHAT and CDR2 FQNNGV. Investigators spread the genomic DNA of each subset evenly over several immunoSEQ plates. Sequenced by immunoSEQ multiplex PCR; TCRdb stores in-frame clones only, minus some. The table lists 400,000 to 600,000 clones, roughly 95% of them singletons. Broader study findings: Generally, naive subsets came out with larger estimated richness than memory subsets. Shared clonotypes: 4.5% to 6% naive CD4, around 4% naive CD8, about 2.5% memory CD4, over 0.3% memory CD8.

Details on this clone: The antigen is not known.

The V gene is TRBV11-2, the J gene TRBJ2-7; the D gene could be TRBD1 or TRBD2 (5 bases each). The sequencing input was naive CD4+ T cells sorted from blood. The subset was: CD45RA+ positively selected. This receptor was identified in a woman younger than 45 in good health. This CDR3 is CASSSGPENEQYF. Here the CDR3 DNA reads TGTGCCAGCAGCTCGGGACCCGAGAACGAGCAGTACTTC.